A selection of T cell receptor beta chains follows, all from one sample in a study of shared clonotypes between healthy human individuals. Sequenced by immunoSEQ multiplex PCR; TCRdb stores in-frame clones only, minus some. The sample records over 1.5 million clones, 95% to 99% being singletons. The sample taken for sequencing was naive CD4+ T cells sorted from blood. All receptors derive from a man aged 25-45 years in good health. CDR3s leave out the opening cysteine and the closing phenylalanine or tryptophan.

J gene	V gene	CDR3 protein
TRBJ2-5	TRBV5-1	ASKRQGFSETQY
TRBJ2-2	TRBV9	ASSANLLSNTGELF
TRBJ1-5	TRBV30	AWSVGLGRAREPQH
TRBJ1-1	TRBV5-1	ASSQAGLNTEAF
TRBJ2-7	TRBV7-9	ASSLLTSGTPYEQY
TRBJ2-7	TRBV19	ASSMAGSYEQY
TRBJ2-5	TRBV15	ATSSARGQQETQY
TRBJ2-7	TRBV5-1	ASSLSGGRAWEQY
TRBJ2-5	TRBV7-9	ASSLGRTGYETQY
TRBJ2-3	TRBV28	ASSLSSTDTQY
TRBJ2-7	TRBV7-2	ASSLAQAVTLYEQY
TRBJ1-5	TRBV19	ASRGTGGQPQH
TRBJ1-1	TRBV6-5	ASSLIRNTEAF
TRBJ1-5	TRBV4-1	ASSQDGAGGNQPQH
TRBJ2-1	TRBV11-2	ASSPSRGLAGYNEQF
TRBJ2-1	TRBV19	ASTQLAGAYNEQF
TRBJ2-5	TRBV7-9	ASSLKRGTTARGQETQY
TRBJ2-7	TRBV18	ASSPPPGGYEQY